The rows below give T cell receptor beta chains drawn from one sample of a study of T cells in Graves' hyperthyroidism and ophthalmopathy. TCRdb re-derived calls from the multiplex PCR reads in MiXCR, one entry per CDR3 protein. In the table there are approximately 350,000 distinct CDR3 sequences, 15% of which are singletons. Sequencing was performed on blood. The receptors derive from a woman aged 60-75 years with Graves' ophthalmopathy. CDR3s include the opening cysteine and the closing phenylalanine or tryptophan. The D gene is left open where the match is weak. Size is omitted from some rows. Given values are once, few, many or a class for expanded clones.

TRBJ2-1 | TRBV10-2 | many | TRBD2 | CASSEELALNEQFF | TGCGCCAGCAGTGAGGAACTAGCGCTCAATGAGCAGTTCTTC
TRBJ1-1 | TRBV5-1 | few | - | CASSRSGTGLNTEAFF | TGCGCCAGCAGCAGGAGCGGGACGGGCCTTAACACTGAAGCTTTCTTT
TRBJ2-1 | TRBV7-9 | many | TRBD2 | CASSPTSGIRNEQFF | TGTGCCAGCAGCCCGACTAGCGGGATTCGCAATGAGCAGTTCTTC
TRBJ1-5 | TRBV6-1 | - | - | CASIPDGFNQPQHF | TGTGCCAGCATCCCGGACGGGTTCAATCAGCCCCAGCATTTT
TRBJ1-4 | TRBV10-3 | many | - | CASSHSQEKLFF | TGTGCCTCCAGTCATAGTCAAGAAAAACTGTTTTTT
TRBJ2-3 | TRBV5-1 | many | TRBD1 | CASNPTGGEDTQYF | TGCGCCAGCAACCCTACAGGGGGCGAAGATACGCAGTATTTT
TRBJ2-7 | TRBV10-2 | many | TRBD1 | CASSPDRAPSYEQYF | TGCGCCAGCAGTCCCGACAGGGCCCCTAGCTACGAGCAGTACTTC
TRBJ2-7 | TRBV29-1 | many | TRBD1 | CNVDRGDSYEQYF | TGCAACGTGGACAGGGGCGACTCCTACGAGCAGTACTTC
TRBJ2-1 | TRBV20-1 | - | - | CSSNRDGVESQFF | TGCAGTTCAAACCGGGACGGCGTCGAATCTCAGTTCTTC
TRBJ2-7 | TRBV11-1 | many | - | CASSLYSRDSYEQYF | TGTGCCAGCAGCTTATATTCGAGAGACTCCTACGAGCAGTACTTC
TRBJ2-7 | TRBV9 | many | - | CASSPHLDGYEQYF | TGTGCCAGCAGCCCTCACCTCGACGGCTACGAGCAGTACTTC
TRBJ2-2 | TRBV2 | - | TRBD1 | CAIRTDRGTGELFF | TGTGCCATCCGAACGGACAGGGGGACAGGGGAGCTGTTTTTT
TRBJ2-2 | TRBV20-1 | many | TRBD2 | CSAGLAGNQAGELFF | TGCAGCGCCGGACTAGCGGGAAATCAGGCCGGGGAGCTGTTTTTT
TRBJ2-5 | TRBV15 | - | TRBD2 | CATAQGAGGAQETQYF | TGTGCCACCGCCCAGGGAGCGGGAGGGGCCCAAGAGACCCAGTACTTC
TRBJ2-1 | TRBV28 | many | TRBD1 | CASSGQGRLGNEQFF | TGTGCCAGCAGCGGACAGGGGCGGCTAGGAAATGAGCAGTTCTTC
TRBJ2-5 | TRBV20-1 | many | - | CSAPRVSSETQYF | TGCAGTGCCCCGAGGGTCTCGAGCGAGACCCAGTACTTC
TRBJ2-3 | TRBV10-1 | few | TRBD2 | CASSESTAGGGTDTQYF | TGCGCCAGCAGTGAGTCGACGGCGGGAGGAGGAACAGATACGCAGTATTTT
TRBJ2-3 | TRBV28 | many | TRBD2 | CASSFFLLAEYTDTQYF | TGTGCCAGCAGTTTTTTTCTACTAGCGGAGTACACAGATACGCAGTATTTT
TRBJ2-5 | TRBV20-1 | - | - | CSAREGGGQETQYF | TGCAGTGCTAGGGAGGGAGGGGGACAAGAGACCCAGTACTTC
TRBJ2-1 | TRBV20-1 | many | TRBD2 | CSAGLAGVRNEQFF | TGCAGTGCTGGCCTAGCGGGAGTACGAAATGAGCAGTTCTTC
TRBJ2-3 | TRBV6-1 | many | - | CASSTRQPDTQYF | TGTGCCAGCAGTACCCGACAGCCAGATACGCAGTATTTT
TRBJ2-1 | TRBV5-1 | many | - | CASYELDSYNEQFF | TGCGCCAGCTATGAACTTGACAGTTACAATGAGCAGTTCTTC
TRBJ2-7 | TRBV4-2 | - | - | CASSQGTTSYEQYF | TGTGCCAGCAGCCAAGGTACGACTTCCTACGAGCAGTACTTC